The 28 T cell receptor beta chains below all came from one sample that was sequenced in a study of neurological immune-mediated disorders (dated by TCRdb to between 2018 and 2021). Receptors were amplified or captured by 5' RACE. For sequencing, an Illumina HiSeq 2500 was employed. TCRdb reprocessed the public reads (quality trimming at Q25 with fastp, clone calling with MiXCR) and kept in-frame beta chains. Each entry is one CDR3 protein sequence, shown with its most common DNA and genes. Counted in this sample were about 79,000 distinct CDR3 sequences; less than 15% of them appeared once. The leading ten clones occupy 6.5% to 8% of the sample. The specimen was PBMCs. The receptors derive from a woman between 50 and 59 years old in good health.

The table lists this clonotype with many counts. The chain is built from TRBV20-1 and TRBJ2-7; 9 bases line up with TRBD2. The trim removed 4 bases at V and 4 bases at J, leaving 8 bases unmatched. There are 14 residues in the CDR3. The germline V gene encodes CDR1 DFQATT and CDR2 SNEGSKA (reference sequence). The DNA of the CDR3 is TGCAGTGCTACCCCTAGCGGGAAGTGGTACGAGCAGTACTTC. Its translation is CSATPSGKWYEQYF.

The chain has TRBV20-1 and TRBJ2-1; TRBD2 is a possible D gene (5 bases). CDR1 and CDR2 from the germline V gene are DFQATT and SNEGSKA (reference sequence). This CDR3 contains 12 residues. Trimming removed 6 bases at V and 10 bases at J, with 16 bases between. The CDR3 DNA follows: TGCAGTGCAGACTATACGGCAAGGGAGCAGTTCTTC. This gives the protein CSADYTAREQFF.

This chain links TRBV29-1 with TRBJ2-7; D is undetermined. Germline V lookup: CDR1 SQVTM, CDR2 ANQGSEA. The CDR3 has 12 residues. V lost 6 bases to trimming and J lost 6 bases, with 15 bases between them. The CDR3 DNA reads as TGCAGCGTCCCTACAGAAGTCGGCGAGCAGTACTTC. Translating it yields CSVPTEVGEQYF.

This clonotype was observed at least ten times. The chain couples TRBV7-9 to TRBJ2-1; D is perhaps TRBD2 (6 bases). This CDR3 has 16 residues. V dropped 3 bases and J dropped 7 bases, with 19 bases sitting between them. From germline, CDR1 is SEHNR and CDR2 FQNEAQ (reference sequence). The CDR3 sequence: CASSFKGRTTLNEQFF. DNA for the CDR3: TGTGCCAGCAGCTTCAAAGGGAGGACGACTTTGAATGAGCAGTTCTTC.

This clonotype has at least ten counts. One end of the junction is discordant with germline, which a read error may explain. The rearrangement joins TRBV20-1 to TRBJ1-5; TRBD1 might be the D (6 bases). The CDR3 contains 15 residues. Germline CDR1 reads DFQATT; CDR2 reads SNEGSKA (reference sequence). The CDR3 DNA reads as TGCAGTGCAAGAGACCCAAACAGGGCCAATCAGCCCCAGCATTTT. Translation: CSARDPNRANQPQHF.

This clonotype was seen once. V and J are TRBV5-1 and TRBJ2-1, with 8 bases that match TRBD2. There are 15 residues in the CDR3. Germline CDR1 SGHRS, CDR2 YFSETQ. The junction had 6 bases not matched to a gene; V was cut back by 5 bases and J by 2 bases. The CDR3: CASRPGGGTYNEQFF. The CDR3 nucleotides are TGCGCCAGCAGGCCAGGCGGGGGGACCTACAATGAGCAGTTCTTC.

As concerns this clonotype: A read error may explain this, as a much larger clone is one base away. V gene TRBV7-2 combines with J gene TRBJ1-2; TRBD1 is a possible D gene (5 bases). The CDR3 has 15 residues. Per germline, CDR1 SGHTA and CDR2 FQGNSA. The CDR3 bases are TGTGCCAACAGCTTAGTCCAGGGCCAGGAAAGTGGCTACACCTTC. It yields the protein CANSLVQGQESGYTF.

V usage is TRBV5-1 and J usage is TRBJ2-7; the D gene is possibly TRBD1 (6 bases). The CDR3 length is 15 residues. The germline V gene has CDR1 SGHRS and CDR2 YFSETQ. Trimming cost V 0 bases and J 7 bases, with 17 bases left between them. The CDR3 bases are TGCGCCAGCAGCTTGGATAACAGGGAACTGCGGGAGCAGTACTTC. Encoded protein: CASSLDNRELREQYF.

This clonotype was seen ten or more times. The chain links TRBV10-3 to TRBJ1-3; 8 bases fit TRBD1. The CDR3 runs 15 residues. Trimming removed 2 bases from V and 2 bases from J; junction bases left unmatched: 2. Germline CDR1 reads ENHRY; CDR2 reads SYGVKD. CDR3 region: CAISEVRGPGNTIYF. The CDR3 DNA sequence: TGTGCCATCAGTGAGGTCAGGGGGCCTGGAAACACCATATATTTT.

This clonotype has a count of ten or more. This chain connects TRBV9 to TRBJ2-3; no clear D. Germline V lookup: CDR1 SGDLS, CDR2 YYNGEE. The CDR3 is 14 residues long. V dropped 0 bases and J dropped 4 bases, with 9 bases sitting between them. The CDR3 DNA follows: TGTGCCAGCAGCGTAGAGCTCCTTCCAGATACGCAGTATTTT. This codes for CASSVELLPDTQYF.

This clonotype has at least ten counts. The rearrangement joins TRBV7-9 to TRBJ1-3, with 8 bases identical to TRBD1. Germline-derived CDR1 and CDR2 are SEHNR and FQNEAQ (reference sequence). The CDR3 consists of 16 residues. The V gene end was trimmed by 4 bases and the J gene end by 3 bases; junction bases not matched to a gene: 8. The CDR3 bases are TGTGCCAGCAGCTCTGGACAGGGAAGCCTTGGAAACACCATATATTTT. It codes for CASSSGQGSLGNTIYF. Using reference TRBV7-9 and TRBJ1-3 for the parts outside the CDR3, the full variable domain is DTGVSQNPRHKITKRGQNVTFRCDPISEHNRLYWYRQTLGQGPEFLTYFQNEAQLEKSRLLSDRFSAERPKGSFSTLEIQRTEQGDSAMYLCASSSGQGSLGNTIYFGEGSWLTVV.

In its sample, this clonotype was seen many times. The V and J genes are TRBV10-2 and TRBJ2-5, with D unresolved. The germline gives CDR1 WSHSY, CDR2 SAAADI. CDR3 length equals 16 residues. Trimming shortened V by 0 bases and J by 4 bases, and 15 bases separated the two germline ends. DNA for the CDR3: TGCGCCAGCAGTGAGTCGCGGATCGGTCGCAGAGAGACCCAGTACTTC. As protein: CASSESRIGRRETQYF.

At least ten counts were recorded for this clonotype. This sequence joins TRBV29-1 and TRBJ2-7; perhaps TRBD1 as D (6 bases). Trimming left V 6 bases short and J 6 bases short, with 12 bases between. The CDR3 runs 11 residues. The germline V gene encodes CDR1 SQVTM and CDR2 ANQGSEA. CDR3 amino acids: CSVQEGVEQYF. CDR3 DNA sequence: TGCAGCGTCCAAGAGGGGGTCGAGCAGTACTTC.

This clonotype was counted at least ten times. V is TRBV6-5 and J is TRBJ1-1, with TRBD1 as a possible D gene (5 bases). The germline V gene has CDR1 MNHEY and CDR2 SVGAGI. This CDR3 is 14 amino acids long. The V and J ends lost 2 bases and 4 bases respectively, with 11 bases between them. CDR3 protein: CASSYTRVGTEAFF. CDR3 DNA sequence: TGTGCCAGCAGTTACACCAGGGTGGGCACTGAAGCTTTCTTT.

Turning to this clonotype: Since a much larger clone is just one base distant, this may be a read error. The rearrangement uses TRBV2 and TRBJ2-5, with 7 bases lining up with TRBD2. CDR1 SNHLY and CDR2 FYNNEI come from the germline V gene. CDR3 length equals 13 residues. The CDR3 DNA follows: TGTGCCAGCAGGCGGGACTACCAAGATACCCAGTACTTC. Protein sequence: CASRRDYQDTQYF.

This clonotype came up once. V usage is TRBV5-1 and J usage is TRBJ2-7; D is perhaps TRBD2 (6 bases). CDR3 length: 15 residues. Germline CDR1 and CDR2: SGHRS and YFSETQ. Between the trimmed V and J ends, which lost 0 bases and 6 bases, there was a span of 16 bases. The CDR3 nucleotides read TGCGCCAGCAGCTTGGGGGGGGAGTCCTGGGGCGAGCAGTACTTC. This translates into CASSLGGESWGEQYF.

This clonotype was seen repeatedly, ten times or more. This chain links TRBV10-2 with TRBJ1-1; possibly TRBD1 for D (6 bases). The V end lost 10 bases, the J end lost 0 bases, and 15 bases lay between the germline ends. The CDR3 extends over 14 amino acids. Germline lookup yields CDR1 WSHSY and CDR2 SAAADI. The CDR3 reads CATTGTGLNTEAFF. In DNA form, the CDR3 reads TGCGCCACCACAGGAACAGGGCTGAACACTGAAGCTTTCTTT.

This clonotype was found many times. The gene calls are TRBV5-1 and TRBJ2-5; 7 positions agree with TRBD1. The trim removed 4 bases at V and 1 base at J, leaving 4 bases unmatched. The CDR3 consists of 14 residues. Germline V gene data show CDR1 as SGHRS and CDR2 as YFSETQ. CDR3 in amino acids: CASSMGQSQETQYF. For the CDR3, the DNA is TGCGCCAGCAGCATGGGACAGAGCCAAGAGACCCAGTACTTC.

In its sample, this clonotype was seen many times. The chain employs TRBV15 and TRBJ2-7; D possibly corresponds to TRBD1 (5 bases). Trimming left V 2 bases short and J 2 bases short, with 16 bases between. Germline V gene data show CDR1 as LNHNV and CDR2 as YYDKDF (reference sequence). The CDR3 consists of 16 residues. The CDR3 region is CATSRSRDIPPYEQYF. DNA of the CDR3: TGTGCCACCAGCAGATCCAGGGATATCCCTCCCTACGAGCAGTACTTC.

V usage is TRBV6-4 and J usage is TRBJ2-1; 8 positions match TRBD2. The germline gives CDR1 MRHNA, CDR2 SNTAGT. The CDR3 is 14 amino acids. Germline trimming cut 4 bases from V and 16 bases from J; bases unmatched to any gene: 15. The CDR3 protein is CASSVQGLAGDHFF. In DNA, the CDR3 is TGTGCCAGCAGTGTCCAAGGACTAGCTGGGGACCATTTCTTC.

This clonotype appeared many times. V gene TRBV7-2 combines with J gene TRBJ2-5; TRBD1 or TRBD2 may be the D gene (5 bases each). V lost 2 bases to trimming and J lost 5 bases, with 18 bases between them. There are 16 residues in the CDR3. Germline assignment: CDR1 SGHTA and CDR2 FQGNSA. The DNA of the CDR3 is TGTGCCAGCAGCTTATCCGGGGCGAGTTTGTGGGAGACCCAGTACTTC. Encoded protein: CASSLSGASLWETQYF.

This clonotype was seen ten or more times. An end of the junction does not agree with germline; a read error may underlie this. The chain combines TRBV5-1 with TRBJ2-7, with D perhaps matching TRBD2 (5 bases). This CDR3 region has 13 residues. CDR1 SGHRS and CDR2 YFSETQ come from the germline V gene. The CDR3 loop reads CASSLDPQERVAF. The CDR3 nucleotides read TGCGCCAGCAGCTTGGATCCCCAGGAGAGGGTAGCGTTC.

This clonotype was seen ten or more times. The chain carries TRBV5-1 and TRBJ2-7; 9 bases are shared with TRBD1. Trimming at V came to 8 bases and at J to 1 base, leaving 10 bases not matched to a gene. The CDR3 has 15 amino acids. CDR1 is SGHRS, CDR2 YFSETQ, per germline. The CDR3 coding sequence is TGCGCCAGTTGGAACCCCGGGACAGGGTCCTACGAGCAGTACTTC. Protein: CASWNPGTGSYEQYF.

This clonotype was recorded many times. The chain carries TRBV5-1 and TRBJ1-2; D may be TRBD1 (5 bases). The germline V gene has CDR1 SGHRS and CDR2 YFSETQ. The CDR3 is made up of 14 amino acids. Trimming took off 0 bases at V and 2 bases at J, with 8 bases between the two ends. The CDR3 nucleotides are TGCGCCAGCAGCTTGGATTGGGACAACTATGGCTACACCTTC. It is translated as CASSLDWDNYGYTF.

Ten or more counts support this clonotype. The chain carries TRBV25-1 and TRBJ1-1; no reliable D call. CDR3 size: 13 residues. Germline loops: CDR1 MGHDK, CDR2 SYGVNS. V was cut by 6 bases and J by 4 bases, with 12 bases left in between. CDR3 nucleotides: TGTGCCAGCAGGGCCCCCCGGGTCACTGAAGCTTTCTTT. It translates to CASRAPRVTEAFF.

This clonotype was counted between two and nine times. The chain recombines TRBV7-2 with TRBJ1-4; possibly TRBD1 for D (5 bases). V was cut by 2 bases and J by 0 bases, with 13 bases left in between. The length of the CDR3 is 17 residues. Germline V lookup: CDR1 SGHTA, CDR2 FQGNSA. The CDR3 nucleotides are TGTGCCAGCAGCTTATTCGCAGGGCCCTCAACTAATGAAAAACTGTTTTTT. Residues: CASSLFAGPSTNEKLFF. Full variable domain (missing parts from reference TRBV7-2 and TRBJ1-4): GAGVSQSPSNKVTEKGKDVELRCDPISGHTALYWYRQSLGQGLEFLIYFQGNSAPDKSGLPSDRFSAERTGGSVSTLTIQRTQQEDSAVYLCASSLFAGPSTNEKLFFGSGTQLSVL.

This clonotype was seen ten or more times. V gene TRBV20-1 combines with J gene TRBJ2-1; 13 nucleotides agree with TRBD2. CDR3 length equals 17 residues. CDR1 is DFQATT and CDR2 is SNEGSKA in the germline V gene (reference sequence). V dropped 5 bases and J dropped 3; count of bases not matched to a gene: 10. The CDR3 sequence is CSAQIGLAGDHYNEQFF. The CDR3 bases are TGCAGTGCTCAAATAGGACTAGCGGGGGACCACTACAATGAGCAGTTCTTC.

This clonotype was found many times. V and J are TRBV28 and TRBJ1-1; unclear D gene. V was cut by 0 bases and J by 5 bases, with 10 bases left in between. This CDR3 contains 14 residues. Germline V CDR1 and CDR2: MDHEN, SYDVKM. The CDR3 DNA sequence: TGTGCCAGCAGTTTATGGGCAGATGAAACTGAAGCTTTCTTT. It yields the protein CASSLWADETEAFF.